The T cell receptor (beta chain) under discussion was sequenced for a study of shared clonotypes between healthy human individuals. Study overall: Donors had three CD4 naive, three CD4 memory, two CD8 naive and one CD8 memory plate apiece. Points from the study as a whole: The represented genetic and exposure-history diversity was limited by the small number of donors.

CDR3 length: 13 residues. Germline CDR1 is SQVTM and CDR2 is ANQGSEA. Per the authors' pipeline: From ImmunoSEQ came sequences covering only the junction and carrying no quality scores, so filtering differed. The assay was immunoSEQ multiplex PCR, and TCRdb's table has in-frame clones only and misses some. V and J calls plus clone size are reproduced from that table; the DNA served to infer D and trimming. This table has over a million clones, roughly 98% appearing once. Both subsets, CD45RA+ naive and CD45RA-negative memory, were split from the CD4+ cells. Regarding this clone: Its antigen is still unknown.

The chain carries TRBV29-1 and TRBJ1-1; D may be TRBD1 (6 bases). The sequence derives from a man aged 25-45 years in good health. Sequencing used naive CD4+ T cells sorted from blood. Subset in this sample: CD45RA+ positively selected. The CDR3 DNA is TGCAGTGGGACACAGGGAGTGAGCACTGAAGCTTTCTTT. As protein: CSGTQGVSTEAFF.